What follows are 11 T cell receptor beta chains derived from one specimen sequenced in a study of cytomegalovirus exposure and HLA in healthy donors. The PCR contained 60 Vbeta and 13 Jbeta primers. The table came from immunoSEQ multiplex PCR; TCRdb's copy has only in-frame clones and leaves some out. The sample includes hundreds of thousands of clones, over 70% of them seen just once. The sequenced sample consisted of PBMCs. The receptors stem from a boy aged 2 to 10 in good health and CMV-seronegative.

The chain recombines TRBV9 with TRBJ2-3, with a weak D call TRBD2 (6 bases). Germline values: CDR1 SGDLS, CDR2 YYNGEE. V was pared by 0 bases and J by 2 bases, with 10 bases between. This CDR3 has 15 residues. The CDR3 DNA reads TGTGCCAGCAGCGTAGCGGGGGACCTCACAGATACGCAGTATTTT. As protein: CASSVAGDLTDTQYF.

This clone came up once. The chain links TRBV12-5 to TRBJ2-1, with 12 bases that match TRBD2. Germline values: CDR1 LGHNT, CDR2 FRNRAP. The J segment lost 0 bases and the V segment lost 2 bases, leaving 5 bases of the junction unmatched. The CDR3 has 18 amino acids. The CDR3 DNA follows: TGTGCTAGTGGTTTGCTCCTACTAGCGGGGGGCTCCTACAATGAGCAGTTCTTC. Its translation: CASGLLLLAGGSYNEQFF.

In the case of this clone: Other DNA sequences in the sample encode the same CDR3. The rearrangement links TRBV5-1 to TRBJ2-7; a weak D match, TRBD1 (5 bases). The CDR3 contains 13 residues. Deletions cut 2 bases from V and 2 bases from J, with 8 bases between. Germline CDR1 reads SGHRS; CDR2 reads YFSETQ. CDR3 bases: TGCGCCAGCAGCTTAGACAGCACCTACGAGCAGTACTTC. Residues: CASSLDSTYEQYF.

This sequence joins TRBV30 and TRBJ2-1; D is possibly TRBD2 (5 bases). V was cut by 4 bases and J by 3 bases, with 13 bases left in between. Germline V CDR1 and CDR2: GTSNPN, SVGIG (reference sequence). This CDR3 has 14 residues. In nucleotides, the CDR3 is TGTGCCTGGAATTCGGGATCCGTCTACAATGAGCAGTTCTTC. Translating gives CAWNSGSVYNEQFF.

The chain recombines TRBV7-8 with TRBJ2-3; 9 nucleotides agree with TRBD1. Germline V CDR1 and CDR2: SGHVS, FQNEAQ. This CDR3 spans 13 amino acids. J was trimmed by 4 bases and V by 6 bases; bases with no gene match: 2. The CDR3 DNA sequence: TGTGCCAGCAGTCGGGACAGGGCAGATACGCAGTATTTT. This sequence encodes CASSRDRADTQYF. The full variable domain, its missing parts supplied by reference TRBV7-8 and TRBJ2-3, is GAGVSQSPRYKVAKRGQDVALRCDPISGHVSLFWYQQALGQGPEFLTYFQNEAQLDKSGLPSDRFFAERPEGSVSTLKIQRTQQEDSAVYLCASSRDRADTQYFGPGTRLTVL.

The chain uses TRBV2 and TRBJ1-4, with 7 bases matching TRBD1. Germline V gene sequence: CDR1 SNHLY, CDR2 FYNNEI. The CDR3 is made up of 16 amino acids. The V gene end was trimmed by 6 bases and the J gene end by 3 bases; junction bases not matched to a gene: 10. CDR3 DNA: TGTGCCAGCAGGCCGGGACAGAAGGCGGCTAATGAAAAACTGTTTTTT. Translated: CASRPGQKAANEKLFF.

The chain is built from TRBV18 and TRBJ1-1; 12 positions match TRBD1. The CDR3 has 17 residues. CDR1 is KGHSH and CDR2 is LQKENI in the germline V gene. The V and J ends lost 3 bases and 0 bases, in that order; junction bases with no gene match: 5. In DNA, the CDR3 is TGTGCCAGCTCACCCGGGACAGGGGGCTCCATGAACACTGAAGCTTTCTTT. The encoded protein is CASSPGTGGSMNTEAFF.

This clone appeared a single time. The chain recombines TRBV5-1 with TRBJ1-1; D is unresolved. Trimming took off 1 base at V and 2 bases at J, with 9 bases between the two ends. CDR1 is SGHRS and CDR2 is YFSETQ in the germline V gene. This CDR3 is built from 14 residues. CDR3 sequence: CASSLLQDNTEAFF. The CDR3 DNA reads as TGCGCCAGCAGCTTGTTGCAGGATAACACTGAAGCTTTCTTT.

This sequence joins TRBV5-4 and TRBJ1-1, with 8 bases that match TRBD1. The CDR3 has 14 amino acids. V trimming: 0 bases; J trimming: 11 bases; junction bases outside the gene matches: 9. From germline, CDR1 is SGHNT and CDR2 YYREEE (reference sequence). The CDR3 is CASSLEGQGAVAFF. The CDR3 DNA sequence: TGTGCCAGCAGCTTGGAAGGGCAGGGGGCTGTGGCTTTCTTT.

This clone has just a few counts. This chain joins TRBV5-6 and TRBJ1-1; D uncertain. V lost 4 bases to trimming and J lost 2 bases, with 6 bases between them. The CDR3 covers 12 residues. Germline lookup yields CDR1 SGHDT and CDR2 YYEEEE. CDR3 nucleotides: TGTGCCAGCAGCGCGTTCAACACTGAAGCTTTCTTT. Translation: CASSAFNTEAFF.

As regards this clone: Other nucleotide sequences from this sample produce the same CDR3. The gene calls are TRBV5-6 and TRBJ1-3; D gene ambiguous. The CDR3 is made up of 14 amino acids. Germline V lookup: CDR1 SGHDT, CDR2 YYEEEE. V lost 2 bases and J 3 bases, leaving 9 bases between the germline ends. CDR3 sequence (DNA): TGTGCCAGCAGCTTAGTGGGCGTTGGAAACACCATATATTTT. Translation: CASSLVGVGNTIYF.